These 5 T cell receptor beta chains originate from one sample sequenced in a study of T cell responses to AZD1222 COVID-19 vaccine. Data came from immunoSEQ multiplex PCR; TCRdb stores just in-frame clones and leaves some out. Found here are over 110,000 clones, roughly nine tenths of them singletons; the top ten hold about 10%. This specimen was peripheral blood, taken 28 days after the second AZD1222 dose. These receptors were taken from an adult who received the AZD1222 COVID-19 vaccine.

V and J are TRBV6-2 or TRBV6-3 and TRBJ1-2; D gene uncertain. This CDR3 comprises 17 residues. V lost 4 bases, J lost 4 bases, and 22 bases lay in between. Germline CDR1 is MNHEY and CDR2 is SVGEGT. The CDR3 coding sequence is TGTGCCAGCAGTTCTTCACTCCCGGCGCCTATTCCCTATGGCTACACCTTC. Protein sequence: CASSSSLPAPIPYGYTF.

The CDR3 DNA sequence: TGTGCCAGCAGCGTAGACCGAGGGGGCGCTGAAAAACTGTTTTTT. Amino acids: CASSVDRGGAEKLFF. The chain is built from TRBV9 and TRBJ1-4, with TRBD1 identical over 7 bases. V was clipped by 0 bases and J by 7 bases; unmatched bases: 6. This CDR3 spans 15 amino acids. The V gene's germline CDR1 is SGDLS and CDR2 YYNGEE.

The chain combines TRBV2 with TRBJ1-1; no firm D call. CDR3 length: 13 residues. Deletions cut 0 bases from V and 4 bases from J, with 6 bases between. Germline V gives CDR1 SNHLY, CDR2 FYNNEI. The CDR3 sequence: CASSEALRTEAFF. The CDR3 DNA reads as TGTGCCAGCAGTGAAGCTCTACGCACTGAAGCTTTCTTT.

The V call is TRBV6-5, the J call TRBJ2-1; TRBD1 matches at 7 bases. The CDR3 sequence is 13 residues long. V was clipped by 4 bases and J by 8 bases; unmatched bases: 5. The germline gives CDR1 MNHEY, CDR2 SVGAGI. The CDR3 spells CASSSYRGDEQFF. CDR3 coding DNA: TGTGCCAGCAGTTCGTACAGGGGAGATGAGCAGTTCTTC.

The J gene is TRBJ2-1, the V gene TRBV24-1, with 8 bases matching TRBD2. The CDR3 covers 17 residues. V trimming: 2 bases; J trimming: 10 bases; junction bases outside the gene matches: 15. CDR1 and CDR2 (germline): KGHDR, SFDVKD. The CDR3 DNA sequence: TGTGCCACCAGTGATTCGGGACTAGATTCCCCGTTTGGGGAGCAGTTCTTC. Protein sequence: CATSDSGLDSPFGEQFF.